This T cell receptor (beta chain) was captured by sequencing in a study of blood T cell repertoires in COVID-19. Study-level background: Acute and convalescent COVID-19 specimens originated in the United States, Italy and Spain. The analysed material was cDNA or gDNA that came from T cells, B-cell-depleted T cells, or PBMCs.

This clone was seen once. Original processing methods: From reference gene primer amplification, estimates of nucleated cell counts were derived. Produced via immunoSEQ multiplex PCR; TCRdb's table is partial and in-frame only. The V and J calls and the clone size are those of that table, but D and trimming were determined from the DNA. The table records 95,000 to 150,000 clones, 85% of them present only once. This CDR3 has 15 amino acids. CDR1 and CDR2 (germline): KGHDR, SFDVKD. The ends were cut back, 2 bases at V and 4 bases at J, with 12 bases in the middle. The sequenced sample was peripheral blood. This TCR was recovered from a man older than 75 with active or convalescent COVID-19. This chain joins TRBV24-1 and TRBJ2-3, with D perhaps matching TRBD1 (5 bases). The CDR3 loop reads CATSDWTLTADTQYF. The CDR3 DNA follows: TGTGCCACCAGTGATTGGACACTTACGGCAGATACGCAGTATTTT.